This T cell receptor (beta chain) was profiled in a study of PD-L1 blockade in urothelial cancer. Study-level background: Atezolizumab, begun by patients in the mid-2010s, was given at 1,200 mg intravenously every 3 weeks. Most of the 29 patients were men whose urothelial cancer was bladder-origin. Study patients had been treated with 0 to 3 previous chemotherapy regimens. Tumor specimens held a median roughly 1,300 T cells.

Sequenced by immunoSEQ multiplex PCR; TCRdb stores in-frame clones only, minus some. The sample shows about 35,000 clones, just over 35% of them seen only once. This CDR3 has 15 amino acids. The germline CDR1 and CDR2 sequences are LNHNV and YYDKDF (reference sequence). Trimming removed 1 base from V and 3 bases from J, with 10 bases in between. The TCR originated in a man in his 60s with urothelial cancer. The chain employs TRBV15 and TRBJ2-1; D uncertain. Specimen: tumor tissue, collected before atezolizumab (anti-PD-L1) treatment. The CDR3 reads CATSRVRAHYNEQFF. The CDR3 nucleotides are TGTGCCACCAGCAGAGTCCGGGCCCACTACAATGAGCAGTTCTTC.